Sequencing of this TCR beta chain was carried out in a study of T cells in Graves' hyperthyroidism and ophthalmopathy. Study overall: Peripheral blood was acquired at first diagnosis, ahead of any therapy whatsoever. Study-wide findings and caveats: Ophthalmopathy cases were set apart from stable hyperthyroidism by a 13 V-J model. The model's output predicted ophthalmopathy at a median of 6.5 months prior to onset.

The authors took PBMCs from 8.5 to 10 ml fresh peripheral blood. About this clonotype: Its specificity is not known.

The CDR3 is made up of 11 amino acids. Germline V gives CDR1 SNHLY, CDR2 FYNNEI. V shed 6 bases and J shed 8 bases, with 8 bases lying between them. What was amplified from RNA transcripts were TCR beta CDR3 regions. RT-PCR in the first round (using the HTBI primer set) targeted the TCR CDR3. TCRdb analysed the multiplex PCR reads with MiXCR anew, one entry per CDR3 protein. The table shows about 640,000 distinct CDR3 sequences, with roughly 20% occurring only once. J is TRBJ2-1 and V is TRBV2; D ambiguous. Sequencing was carried out using blood. The TCR sequence derives from a man aged 25-40 years with Graves' ophthalmopathy. CDR3 DNA: TGTGCCAGCAGCAAGGCCCATGAGCAGTTCTTC. It is translated as CASSKAHEQFF.